Below are 20 T cell receptor beta chains sequenced from a single sample in a study of graft-versus-host responses after intestinal transplantation. These receptors lack a known antigen. TCRdb's copy holds only in-frame clones and misses some; the assay was immunoSEQ multiplex PCR. The sample gives 80,000 to 85,000 clones, roughly 91% of which show up once; more than 0.095% is in the top ten. Sequencing used unstimulated CD4+ T cells sorted from spleen or lymph node cells, obtained before intestinal transplant. Receptors originate from a human donor who received an intestinal transplant.

The rearrangement joins TRBV6-5 to TRBJ1-1, with 7 bases lining up with TRBD1. The CDR3 loop spans 15 amino acids. The germline V gene encodes CDR1 MNHEY and CDR2 SVGAGI. With V trimmed by 0 bases and J by 2 bases, 3 bases remained unmatched. The DNA of the CDR3 is TGTGCCAGCAGTTACTCGGACAGGACCAACACTGAAGCTTTCTTT. Residues: CASSYSDRTNTEAFF.

V usage is TRBV15 and J usage is TRBJ2-4; no firm D call. V was clipped by 0 bases and J by 5 bases, with 8 bases between them. There are 14 residues in the CDR3. Germline V gene sequence: CDR1 LNHNV, CDR2 YYDKDF (reference sequence). This CDR3 is CATSRDEPENIQYF. The CDR3 coding sequence is TGTGCCACCAGCAGAGATGAGCCCGAAAACATTCAGTACTTC.

The chain has TRBV5-6 and TRBJ2-3; 10 positions match TRBD2. Losses at the gene ends were 5 bases for V and 1 base for J; bases not matched to a gene: 4. The germline V gene encodes CDR1 SGHDT and CDR2 YYEEEE. CDR3 length: 15 amino acids. CDR3 nucleotides: TGTGCCAGCAGTCCCAGCGGGGGGGGCACAGATACGCAGTATTTT. Amino acid sequence: CASSPSGGGTDTQYF.

The chain joins TRBV11-2 to TRBJ2-2, with a tentative D call TRBD1 (6 bases). Looked up from germline, CDR1 is SGHAT and CDR2 is FQNNGV. V was clipped by 0 bases and J by 7 bases, with 15 bases between them. This CDR3 is built from 16 residues. DNA of the CDR3: TGTGCCAGCAGCTTAGATCAGTGGTGGGGGCACGGGGAGCTGTTTTTT. Translation: CASSLDQWWGHGELFF. Variable domain in full (rest from reference TRBV11-2 and TRBJ2-2): EAGVAQSPRYKIIEKRQSVAFWCNPISGHATLYWYQQILGQGPKLLIQFQNNGVVDDSQLPKDRFSAERLKGVDSTLKIQPAKLEDSAVYLCASSLDQWWGHGELFFGEGSRLTVL.

The chain employs TRBV27 and TRBJ1-5; TRBD1 matches at 10 bases. The CDR3 contains 14 residues. Germline V gene lookup returns CDR1 MNHEY and CDR2 SMNVEV (reference sequence). The junction had 3 bases not matched to a gene; V was cut back by 5 bases and J by 5 bases. Here the CDR3 DNA reads TGTGCCAGCAGTCGGGACAGGGGATATCAGCCCCAGCATTTT. This gives the protein CASSRDRGYQPQHF.

V usage is TRBV4-3 and J usage is TRBJ2-1; 11 bases match TRBD2. Trimming cost V 0 bases and J 6 bases; bases outside gene matches: 7. Germline V gene data show CDR1 as LGHNA and CDR2 as YSLEER. The CDR3 loop spans 17 amino acids. CDR3 protein: CASSQDPGTSGSNEQFF. CDR3 coding DNA: TGCGCCAGCAGCCAAGATCCCGGGACTAGCGGCTCCAATGAGCAGTTCTTC.

The genes are TRBV5-5 and TRBJ2-3; 9 bases are shared with TRBD1. The trim removed 4 bases at V and 2 bases at J, leaving 8 bases unmatched. The CDR3 is made up of 16 amino acids. Germline lookup yields CDR1 SGHKS and CDR2 YYEKEE (reference sequence). CDR3: CASSLGTGQATDTQYF. The DNA of the CDR3 is TGTGCCAGCAGCCTCGGGACAGGGCAGGCCACAGATACGCAGTATTTT.

This chain joins TRBV30 and TRBJ2-7; D is possibly TRBD1 (6 bases). The V gene's germline CDR1 is GTSNPN and CDR2 SVGIG (reference sequence). The CDR3 is made up of 13 amino acids. Trimming shortened V by 3 bases and J by 2 bases, and 11 bases separated the two germline ends. The CDR3 loop reads CAWRQGRPYEQYF. The CDR3 nucleotides read TGTGCCTGGAGACAGGGCCGGCCCTACGAGCAGTACTTC.

V usage is TRBV5-1 and J usage is TRBJ2-2; 7 bases match TRBD2. V lost 5 bases, J lost 5 bases, and 3 bases stayed unmatched. The CDR3 runs to 13 residues. Looked up from germline, CDR1 is SGHRS and CDR2 is YFSETQ. The CDR3 spells CASRREETGELFF. CDR3 DNA sequence: TGCGCCAGCAGACGGGAGGAAACCGGGGAGCTGTTTTTT.

This clone was seen a handful of times. The J gene is TRBJ2-4, the V gene TRBV4-3, with D maybe TRBD2 (5 bases). The CDR3 sequence is 16 residues long. The germline gives CDR1 LGHNA, CDR2 YSLEER. The germline V and J ends were trimmed by 3 bases and 7 bases, with 19 bases remaining between them. The DNA of the CDR3 is TGCGCCAGCAGCCACCCACTACGGAGGTGGACGAACATTCAGTACTTC. It specifies CASSHPLRRWTNIQYF.

The sample holds one count of this clone. The CDR3 here is CASSPLSGSSYNEQFF. The CDR3 bases are TGTGCCAGCTCACCACTTAGCGGGAGCTCCTACAATGAGCAGTTCTTC. J is TRBJ2-1 and V is TRBV18; 9 bases align to TRBD2. The trim removed 1 base at V and 0 bases at J, leaving 1 base unmatched. The CDR3 is 16 amino acids. Germline assignment: CDR1 KGHSH and CDR2 LQKENI.

The CDR3 DNA reads TGTGCCTGGAGTCGGAACACCGGGGAGCTGTTTTTT. Translated: CAWSRNTGELFF. This rearrangement joins TRBV30 to TRBJ2-2; no firm D call. The V gene's germline CDR1 is GTSNPN and CDR2 SVGIG (reference sequence). The CDR3 spans 12 residues. The V and J ends lost 2 bases and 1 base respectively, with 2 bases between them.

The CDR3, as DNA: TGTGCCTGGAAGGCTCGGCTAGCGGGGGCCACCGGGGAGCTGTTTTTT. Translated, it gives CAWKARLAGATGELFF. The chain is built from TRBV30 and TRBJ2-2; 10 nucleotides align to TRBD2. The ends lost 4 bases at V and 4 bases at J; junction bases unmatched: 9. The CDR3 has 16 amino acids. Per germline, CDR1 GTSNPN and CDR2 SVGIG (reference sequence). The full variable domain, in which reference TRBV30 and TRBJ2-2 provide the parts outside the CDR3, is SQTIHQWPATLVQPVGSPLSLECTVEGTSNPNLYWYRQAAGRGLQLLFYSVGIGQISSEVPQNLSASRPQDRQFILSSKKLLLSDSGFYLCAWKARLAGATGELFFGEGSRLTVL.

The rearrangement uses TRBV7-9 and TRBJ2-3, with TRBD2 identical over 10 bases. The CDR3 is 14 residues long. The V segment lost 3 bases and the J segment 3 bases; nucleotides outside the gene matches: 0. Germline-derived CDR1 and CDR2 are SEHNR and FQNEAQ (reference sequence). CDR3 DNA sequence: TGTGCCAGCAGCTTTAGCGGGGGGACAGATACGCAGTATTTT. It translates to CASSFSGGTDTQYF.

V usage is TRBV19 and J usage is TRBJ2-7, with 10 bases lining up with TRBD2. CDR1 LNHDA and CDR2 SQIVND come from the germline V gene (reference sequence). The CDR3 has 14 residues. The trim removed 6 bases at V and 3 bases at J, leaving 5 bases unmatched. CDR3 amino acids: CASSLSGGLYEQYF. CDR3 bases: TGTGCCAGTAGCCTTAGCGGGGGGCTCTACGAGCAGTACTTC.

V usage is TRBV7-2 and J usage is TRBJ2-7; 7 bases are shared with TRBD1. The junction had 8 bases not matched to a gene; V was cut back by 4 bases and J by 2 bases. CDR1 SGHTA and CDR2 FQGNSA come from the germline V gene. The CDR3 length is 15 residues. The CDR3 sequence is CASSSQRQGTYEQYF. The DNA for the CDR3 is TGTGCCAGCAGCTCCCAAAGACAGGGAACCTACGAGCAGTACTTC.

J is TRBJ2-7 and V is TRBV6-5; TRBD1 matches at 9 bases. CDR3 size: 15 residues. V shed 5 bases and J 6 bases; nucleotides not matched to a gene: 11. Germline CDR1 MNHEY, CDR2 SVGAGI. The CDR3 DNA reads TGTGCCAGCAGTCCTACAGGGGGCGCATACTGCGAGCAGTACTTC. Encoded protein: CASSPTGGAYCEQYF.

The chain uses TRBV7-9 and TRBJ1-1, with 10 bases aligning to TRBD1. Looked up from germline, CDR1 is SEHNR and CDR2 is FQNEAQ (reference sequence). Trimming cost V 3 bases and J 4 bases; bases outside gene matches: 2. The CDR3 totals 14 residues. CDR3 amino acids: CASSFGQGGTEAFF. The CDR3 bases are TGTGCCAGCAGCTTCGGACAGGGGGGCACTGAAGCTTTCTTT.

This rearrangement joins TRBV5-1 to TRBJ1-1, with D hard to call. The length of the CDR3 is 15 residues. From germline, CDR1 is SGHRS and CDR2 YFSETQ. The V and J ends lost 5 bases and 5 bases respectively, with 19 bases between them. DNA of the CDR3: TGCGCCAGCAGACTGGATATCTCGAAGAGGACTGAAGCTTTCTTT. This gives the protein CASRLDISKRTEAFF. Using reference TRBV5-1 and TRBJ1-1 for the parts outside the CDR3, the full variable domain is KAGVTQTPRYLIKTRGQQVTLSCSPISGHRSVSWYQQTPGQGLQFLFEYFSETQRNKGNFPGRFSGRQFSNSRSEMNVSTLELGDSALYLCASRLDISKRTEAFFGQGTRLTVV.

V is TRBV29-1 and J is TRBJ1-1, with 10 bases lining up with TRBD1. Germline CDR1 and CDR2: SQVTM and ANQGSEA. This CDR3 contains 12 residues. Trimming cost V 6 bases and J 5 bases; bases outside gene matches: 3. CDR3 region: CSVGQGNTEAFF. Written as DNA, the CDR3 is TGCAGCGTGGGACAGGGGAATACTGAAGCTTTCTTT.